These T cell receptor beta chains were read from a single sample in a study of Graves' ophthalmopathy and Graves' hyperthyroidism. MiXCR, applied by TCRdb to the multiplex PCR reads, yields one record per CDR3 protein. The table records around 520,000 distinct CDR3 sequences, roughly 39% of them present only once. Sequences were obtained from peripheral blood or thyroid tissue (not recorded which). Source of these receptors: an adult man with Graves' hyperthyroidism. The CDR3 runs from the conserved cysteine through the conserved F or W. The D gene is left open where the match is weak. For some rows the clone size is stated as once, few or many, or as a class when expanded; others skip it.

v_call,j_call,d_call,clone_size,cdr3_aa,cdr3_nt
TRBV14,TRBJ1-1,.,.,CASSGVPGTTEAFF,TGTGCCAGCAGCGGGGTACCCGGGACCACTGAAGCTTTCTTT
TRBV7-2,TRBJ1-6,.,.,CASSLPTGGNSPLHF,TGTGCCAGCAGCCTTCCGACAGGTGGTAATTCACCCCTCCACTTT
TRBV30,TRBJ2-2,.,.,CAWSERGGELFF,TGTGCCTGGAGTGAAAGGGGCGGGGAGCTGTTTTTT
TRBV29-1,TRBJ2-7,.,once,CSERTRYEQYF,TGCAGCGAAAGGACCAGGTACGAGCAGTACTTC
TRBV29-1,TRBJ2-5,.,many,CSVEGQEETQYF,TGCAGCGTTGAAGGACAGGAAGAGACCCAGTACTTC
TRBV4-1,TRBJ2-6,.,once,CASSQLSGRANVLTF,TGCGCCAGCAGCCAACTCAGTGGAAGGGCCAACGTCCTGACTTTC
TRBV29-1,TRBJ1-5,TRBD1,many,CSVEQGVGQPQHF,TGCAGCGTTGAGCAGGGGGTAGGTCAGCCCCAGCATTTT
TRBV6-5,TRBJ2-7,TRBD2,many,CASSRGPRAGGPYEQYF,TGTGCCAGCAGTCGGGGGCCGAGAGCGGGAGGGCCGTACGAGCAGTACTTC
TRBV11-1,TRBJ2-7,.,many,CASSPSGYEQYF,TGTGCCAGCAGCCCCTCCGGGTACGAGCAGTACTTC
TRBV10-2,TRBJ2-5,TRBD2,many,CASSPRASGSETQYF,TGCGCCAGCAGTCCCAGGGCTAGCGGGAGCGAGACCCAGTACTTC
TRBV14,TRBJ2-7,TRBD1,many,CASSEVGGTGSYEQYF,TGTGCCAGCAGCGAAGTAGGTGGGACAGGGTCCTACGAGCAGTACTTC
TRBV19,TRBJ1-4,.,many,CASSGRDGLDEKLFF,TGTGCCAGTAGTGGCCGGGACGGACTTGATGAAAAACTGTTTTTT
TRBV7-9,TRBJ1-5,.,many,CASSSPSQPQHF,TGTGCCAGCAGCTCCCCTTCCCAGCCCCAGCATTTT
TRBV4-2,TRBJ1-2,.,many,CASSQGGGVNYGYTF,TGTGCCAGCAGCCAAGGTGGCGGGGTGAACTATGGCTACACCTTC
TRBV10-3,TRBJ2-1,TRBD1,.,CATTQGAVRFF,TGTGCCACTACCCAGGGGGCAGTTCGGTTCTTC
TRBV7-8,TRBJ2-2,.,many,CASSYRPTGTTTGELFF,TGTGCCAGCAGCTACAGACCGACCGGGACCACTACCGGGGAGCTGTTTTTT
TRBV19,TRBJ1-1,.,many,CASSRPGNTEAFF,TGTGCCAGTAGCCGACCAGGGAACACTGAAGCTTTCTTT
TRBV19,TRBJ2-2,.,.,CASSGWGRDTGELFF,TGTGCCAGTAGTGGTTGGGGCAGGGATACCGGGGAGCTGTTTTTT
TRBV6-1,TRBJ1-2,.,.,CASIPGTHGYTF,TGTGCCAGCATCCCCGGGACACATGGCTACACCTTC
TRBV28,TRBJ2-7,.,.,CAVQPPGTSYEQYF,TGTGCAGTTCAGCCCCCTGGGACAAGCTACGAGCAGTACTTC
TRBV7-8,TRBJ1-2,.,many,CASSSAGNYGYTF,TGTGCCAGCAGCTCTGCGGGAAACTATGGCTACACCTTC
TRBV2,TRBJ2-5,.,many,CASSEALRWAGEETQYF,TGTGCCAGCAGTGAAGCGCTTCGGTGGGCCGGGGAAGAGACCCAGTACTTC
TRBV24-1,TRBJ1-1,.,many,CATSDTSRDGSRAFF,TGTGCCACCAGTGATACCAGTCGGGACGGATCACGAGCTTTCTTT
TRBV3-1,TRBJ1-1,.,few,CASSQVGEVDTEAFF,TGTGCCAGCAGCCAAGTGGGGGAGGTTGACACTGAAGCTTTCTTT
TRBV4-1,TRBJ1-1,TRBD1,few,CASSLGQGVAEAFF,TGCGCCAGCAGCCTAGGACAGGGAGTGGCTGAAGCTTTCTTT
TRBV29-1,TRBJ2-1,.,few,CSVGQTYNEQFF,TGCAGCGTTGGCCAGACCTACAATGAGCAGTTCTTC
TRBV5-5,TRBJ1-5,.,many,CASSLTRGSQPQHF,TGTGCCAGCAGCTTAACCAGGGGCAGTCAGCCCCAGCATTTT
TRBV7-3,TRBJ1-2,.,.,CASSLSGGEGGYGYTF,TGTGCCAGCAGCTTATCTGGGGGTGAGGGGGGCTATGGCTACACCTTC
TRBV9,TRBJ1-6,TRBD1,once,CASSEGTGSNSPLHF,TGTGCCAGCAGCGAGGGGACAGGGTCTAATTCACCCCTCCACTTT
TRBV3-1,TRBJ2-5,TRBD1,few,CASSLSGQGVETQYF,TGTGCCAGCTCACTTTCGGGACAGGGCGTAGAGACCCAGTACTTC
TRBV12-3/TRBV12-4,TRBJ2-2,TRBD2,many,CASNLAGGNTGELFF,TGTGCCAGCAATCTAGCGGGAGGTAACACCGGGGAGCTGTTTTTT
TRBV25-1,TRBJ1-2,TRBD1,.,CASSPDRGNNCGYTF,TGTGCCAGCTCACCCGACAGGGGAAATAACTGTGGCTACACCTTC
TRBV29-1,TRBJ2-5,.,many,CSVVTRFAIF,TGCAGCGTTGTGACTCGCTTTGCGATCTTC
TRBV11-2,TRBJ2-5,TRBD2,.,CASSLGAGGINETQYF,TGTGCCAGCAGCTTAGGAGCGGGAGGAATCAATGAGACCCAGTACTTC
TRBV7-3,TRBJ2-7,.,.,CASSLTQANEQYF,TGTGCCAGCAGCTTAACACAGGCCAATGAGCAGTACTTC
TRBV2,TRBJ1-2,.,.,CATRSWGGSNYGYTF,TGTGCCACCCGATCGTGGGGAGGTAGTAACTATGGCTACACCTTC
TRBV7-8,TRBJ1-3,.,many,CASSLDQGEPGNTIYF,TGTGCCAGCAGCTTAGATCAGGGAGAACCTGGAAACACCATATATTTT
TRBV10-3,TRBJ1-6,.,.,CAISGRGASPLHF,TGTGCCATCAGTGGTAGGGGGGCTTCACCCCTCCACTTT
TRBV9,TRBJ2-7,.,.,CASSTGPFAEQYF,TGTGCCAGCAGCACGGGTCCTTTTGCCGAGCAGTACTTC
TRBV19,TRBJ2-5,TRBD1,.,CASSTRGPKETQYF,TGTGCCAGTAGTACCAGGGGGCCGAAGGAGACCCAGTACTTC